Sequencing of this TCR beta chain was carried out in a study of blood T cell repertoires in COVID-19. Across the study: Samples taken during acute and convalescent COVID-19 were collected in the United States, Italy and Spain.

The authors' processing: Amplification from reference gene primers served as the basis for estimated nucleated cell counts. The protocol was immunoSEQ multiplex PCR, while the TCRdb copy is restricted to in-frame clones and leaves out a portion. V, J and clone size derive from that table, while D and trimming were established from the DNA sequence. The sample records roughly 280,000 clones, more than 85% being singletons. Germline lookup yields CDR1 MDHEN and CDR2 SYDVKM. The CDR3 is 16 residues long. V lost 5 bases and J 4 bases, leaving 18 bases between the germline ends. Those enrolled in Seattle joined during active infection and were followed longitudinally afterward. This clone was detected once.

This clonotype originated in an older woman with COVID-19, enrolled during active disease. The chain carries TRBV28 and TRBJ2-1; D possibly corresponds to TRBD2 (5 bases). Sequencing used peripheral blood. The CDR3 DNA reads as TGTGCCAGCAGTCCCAGAGGGCTTGTCCGATACAATGAGCAGTTCTTC. Encoded protein: CASSPRGLVRYNEQFF.